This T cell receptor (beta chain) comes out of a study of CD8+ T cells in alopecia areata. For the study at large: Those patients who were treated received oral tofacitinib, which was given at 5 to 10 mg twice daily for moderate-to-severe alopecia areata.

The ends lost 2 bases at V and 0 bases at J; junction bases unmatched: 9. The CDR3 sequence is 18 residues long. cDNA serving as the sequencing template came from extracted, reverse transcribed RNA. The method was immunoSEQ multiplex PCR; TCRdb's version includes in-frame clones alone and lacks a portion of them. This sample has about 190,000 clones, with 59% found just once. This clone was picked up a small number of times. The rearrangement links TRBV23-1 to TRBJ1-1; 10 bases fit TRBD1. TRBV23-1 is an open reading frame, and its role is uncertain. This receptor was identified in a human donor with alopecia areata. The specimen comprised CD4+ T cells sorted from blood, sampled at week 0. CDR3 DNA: TGCGCCAGCAGTCAAGATGCGGGACAGGGGCCAATGAACACTGAAGCTTTCTTT. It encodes CASSQDAGQGPMNTEAFF.